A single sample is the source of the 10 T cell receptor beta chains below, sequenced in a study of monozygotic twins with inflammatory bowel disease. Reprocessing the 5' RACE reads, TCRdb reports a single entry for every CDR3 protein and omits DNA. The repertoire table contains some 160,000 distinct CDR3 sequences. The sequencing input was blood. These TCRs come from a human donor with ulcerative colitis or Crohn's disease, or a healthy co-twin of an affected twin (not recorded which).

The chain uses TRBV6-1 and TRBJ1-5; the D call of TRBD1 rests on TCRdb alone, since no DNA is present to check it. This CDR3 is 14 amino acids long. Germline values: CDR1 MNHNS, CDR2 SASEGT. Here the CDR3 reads CASSLGGGQQPQHF.

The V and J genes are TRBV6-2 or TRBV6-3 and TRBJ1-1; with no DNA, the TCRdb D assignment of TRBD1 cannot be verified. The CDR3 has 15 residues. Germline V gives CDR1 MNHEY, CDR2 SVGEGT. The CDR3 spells CAIRRQGELNTEAFF.

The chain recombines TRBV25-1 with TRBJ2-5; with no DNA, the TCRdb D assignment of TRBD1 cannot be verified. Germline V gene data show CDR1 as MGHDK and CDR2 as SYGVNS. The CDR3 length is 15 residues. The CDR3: CASSESPTGDETQYF.

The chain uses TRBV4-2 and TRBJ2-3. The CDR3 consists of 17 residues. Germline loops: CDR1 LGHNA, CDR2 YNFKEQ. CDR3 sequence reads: CASSQGQGLAGTDTQYF.

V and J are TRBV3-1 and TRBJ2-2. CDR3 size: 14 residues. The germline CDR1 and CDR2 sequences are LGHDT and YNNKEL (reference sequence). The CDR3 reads CASSQEWYTGELFF. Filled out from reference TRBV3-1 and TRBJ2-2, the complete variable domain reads DTAVSQTPKYLVTQMGNDKSIKCEQNLGHDTMYWYKQDSKKFLKIMFSYNNKELIINETVPNRFSPKSPDKAHLNLHINSLELGDSAVYFCASSQEWYTGELFFGEGSRLTVL.

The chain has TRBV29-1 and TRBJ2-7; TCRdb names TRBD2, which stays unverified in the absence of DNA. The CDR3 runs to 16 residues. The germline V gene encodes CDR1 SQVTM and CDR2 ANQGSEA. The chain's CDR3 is CSVEAKASGRAGEQYF.

The CDR3 is CASSQTLLAGEQFF. This chain uses TRBV3-1 with TRBJ2-1; without DNA, the TCRdb call of TRBD2 cannot be checked. Germline V gene data show CDR1 as LGHDT and CDR2 as YNNKEL (reference sequence). The CDR3 runs to 14 residues.

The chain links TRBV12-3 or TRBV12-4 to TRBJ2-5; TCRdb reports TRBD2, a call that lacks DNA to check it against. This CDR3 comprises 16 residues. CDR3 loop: CASSLAVAGDQETQYF.

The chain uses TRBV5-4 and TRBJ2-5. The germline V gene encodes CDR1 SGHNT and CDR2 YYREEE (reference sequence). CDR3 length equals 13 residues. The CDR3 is CASSLMTGETQYF. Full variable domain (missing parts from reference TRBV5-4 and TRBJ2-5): ETGVTQSPTHLIKTRGQQVTLRCSSQSGHNTVSWYQQALGQGPQFIFQYYREEENGRGNFPPRFSGLQFPNYSSELNVNALELDDSALYLCASSLMTGETQYFGPGTRLLVL.

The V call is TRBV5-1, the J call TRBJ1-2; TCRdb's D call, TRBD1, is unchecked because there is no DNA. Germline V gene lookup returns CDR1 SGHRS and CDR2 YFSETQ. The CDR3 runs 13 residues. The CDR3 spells CASSIDGTGLQVF.